A selection of T cell receptor beta chains follows, all from one sample in a study of shared clonotypes between healthy human individuals. Only in-frame clones appear in the TCRdb table, and some are missing; sequencing was by immunoSEQ multiplex PCR. The sample includes 2.3 million or so clones, about 92% of them seen just once. The sample taken for sequencing was naive CD4+ T cells from PBMCs. Receptors were obtained from a man younger than 35 in good health. Some clones in this sample may be carry-over from other donors' samples. CDR3s include the opening cysteine and the closing phenylalanine or tryptophan. Each record gives: CDR3 length, J gene, V gene, CDR3 protein.

len: 16
j_gene: TRBJ2-7
v_gene: TRBV14
CDR3aa: CASSRGTSLSSYEQYF

len: 16
j_gene: TRBJ2-7
v_gene: TRBV5-1
CDR3aa: CASSLVTTYPLGEQYF

len: 13
j_gene: TRBJ2-5
v_gene: TRBV28
CDR3aa: CASSLSGSETQYF

len: 14
j_gene: TRBJ1-1
v_gene: TRBV7-2
CDR3aa: CASSLGSLATEAFF

len: 15
j_gene: TRBJ1-2
v_gene: TRBV7-2
CDR3aa: CASSYSPGDSASWTF

len: 13
j_gene: TRBJ1-1
v_gene: TRBV9
CDR3aa: CASSGQINTEAFF

len: 16
j_gene: TRBJ2-7
v_gene: TRBV7-2
CDR3aa: CASSLGRGTGAYEQYF

len: 16
j_gene: TRBJ2-7
v_gene: TRBV4-1
CDR3aa: CASSQAGLASIYEQYF

len: 12
j_gene: TRBJ1-3
v_gene: TRBV10-3
CDR3aa: CAISWDGNTIYF

len: 13
j_gene: TRBJ2-2
v_gene: TRBV5-1
CDR3aa: CASSLDATGELFF

len: 13
j_gene: TRBJ2-3
v_gene: TRBV9
CDR3aa: CASSVGRTDTQYF

len: 15
j_gene: TRBJ2-3
v_gene: TRBV30
CDR3aa: CAWSGPPDLGDTQYF

len: 15
j_gene: TRBJ2-5
v_gene: TRBV5-6
CDR3aa: CASSLRIPIPETQYF

len: 14
j_gene: TRBJ2-6
v_gene: TRBV6-1
CDR3aa: CASRPLPGANVLTF

len: 15
j_gene: TRBJ2-7
v_gene: TRBV4-1
CDR3aa: CASSQERTGGFEQYF

len: 15
j_gene: TRBJ2-2
v_gene: TRBV5-1
CDR3aa: CASSLEGANTGELFF

len: 11
j_gene: TRBJ1-1
v_gene: TRBV15
CDR3aa: CATSRDTEAFF

len: 14
j_gene: TRBJ2-5
v_gene: TRBV5-1
CDR3aa: CASSATGVRETQYF

len: 14
j_gene: TRBJ1-1
v_gene: TRBV6-1
CDR3aa: CASTLIPRDTEAFF

len: 15
j_gene: TRBJ2-7
v_gene: TRBV18
CDR3aa: CASSLQGEVAHEQYF